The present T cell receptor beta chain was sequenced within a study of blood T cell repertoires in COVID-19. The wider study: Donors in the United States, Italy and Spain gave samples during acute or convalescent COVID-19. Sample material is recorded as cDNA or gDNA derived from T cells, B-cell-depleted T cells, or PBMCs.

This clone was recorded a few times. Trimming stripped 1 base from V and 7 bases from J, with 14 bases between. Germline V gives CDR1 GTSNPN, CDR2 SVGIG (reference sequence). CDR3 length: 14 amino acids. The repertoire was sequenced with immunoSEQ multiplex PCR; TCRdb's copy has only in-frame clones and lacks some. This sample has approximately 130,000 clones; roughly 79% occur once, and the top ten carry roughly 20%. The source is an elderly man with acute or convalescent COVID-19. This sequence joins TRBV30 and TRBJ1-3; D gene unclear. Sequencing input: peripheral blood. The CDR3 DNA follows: TGTGCCTGGAGTGAAGGAGGCGCCTCGAACACCATATATTTT. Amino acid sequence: CAWSEGGASNTIYF.